The present T cell receptor beta chain was sequenced within a study of T cell repertoires in aging, cancer and after chemotherapy. The overall study: Donors were grouped into six age bands spanning 30 or younger through 70 or older. Whole-study findings and limits: Loss of evenness, beyond lost richness, contributed to age-related TCR diversity decline in cancer patients.

Peripheral blood genomic DNA, not sorted cells or RNA, was the template. Unmatched junction bases numbered 6, after V lost 3 bases and J lost 1 base. This CDR3 is 16 amino acids long. The germline gives CDR1 SQVTM, CDR2 ANQGSEA. About this clonotype itself: Its antigen remains unknown.

Rearranged V-D-J TRB sequences were amplified with a mixed TRB-A/B primer pool. MiXCR, applied by TCRdb to the multiplex PCR reads, yields one record per CDR3 protein. The table has some 11,000 distinct CDR3 sequences, approximately 46% seen once. The clonotype originates from a human donor in good health. The sequencing input was blood. This rearrangement joins TRBV29-1 to TRBJ2-2; 9 nucleotides agree with TRBD2. As DNA, the CDR3 is TGCAGCGTTGAGGGGGGAGCGGGGGGGAACACCGGGGAGCTGTTTTTT. It translates to CSVEGGAGGNTGELFF.